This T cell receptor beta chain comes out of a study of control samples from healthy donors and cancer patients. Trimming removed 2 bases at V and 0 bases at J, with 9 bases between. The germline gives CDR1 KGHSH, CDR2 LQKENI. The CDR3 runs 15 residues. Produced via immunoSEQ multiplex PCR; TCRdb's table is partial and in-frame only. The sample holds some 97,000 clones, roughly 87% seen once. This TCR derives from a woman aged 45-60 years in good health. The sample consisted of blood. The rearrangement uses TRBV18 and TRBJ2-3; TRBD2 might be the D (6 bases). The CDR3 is CASSPGGVSTDTQYF. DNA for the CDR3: TGTGCCAGCTCACCAGGCGGGGTGAGCACAGATACGCAGTATTTT. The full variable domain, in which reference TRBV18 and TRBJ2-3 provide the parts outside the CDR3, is NAGVMQNPRHLVRRRGQEARLRCSPMKGHSHVYWYRQLPEEGLKFMVYLQKENIIDESGMPKERFSAEFPKEGPSILRIQQVVRGDSAAYFCASSPGGVSTDTQYFGPGTRLTVL.